The 20 T cell receptor beta chains below come from one sample, sequenced in a study of blood T cell repertoires in COVID-19. TCRdb keeps only in-frame clones here, not all; method: immunoSEQ multiplex PCR. The sample lists over 200,000 clones; 89% were seen once. Material: PBMCs or T cells enriched from blood (not recorded which). The origin of the receptors is a woman aged 25 to 39 with acute COVID-19.

The rearrangement joins TRBV6-5 to TRBJ1-1; D not certain. With 10 bases removed from V and 1 base from J, the gap between germline ends came to 10 bases. Germline CDR1 MNHEY, CDR2 SVGAGI. The CDR3 is made up of 12 amino acids. The CDR3 loop reads CATRLPNTEAFF. The DNA of the CDR3 is TGTGCCACCCGACTCCCGAACACTGAAGCTTTCTTT.

The chain combines TRBV5-4 with TRBJ1-6; TRBD1 agrees at 9 bases. J gave up 10 bases and V 4 bases, and 9 bases lay outside the gene matches. There are 15 residues in the CDR3. CDR1 and CDR2 (germline): SGHNT, YYREEE (reference sequence). CDR3: CASSADLTGGSPLHF. CDR3 nucleotide sequence: TGTGCCAGCAGCGCCGATCTTACAGGGGGCTCACCCCTCCACTTT.

This sequence joins TRBV9 and TRBJ1-6; 7 bases align to TRBD1. Germline-derived CDR1 and CDR2 are SGDLS and YYNGEE. Losses at the gene ends were 3 bases for V and 11 bases for J; bases not matched to a gene: 5. This CDR3 is 13 amino acids long. In DNA form, the CDR3 reads TGTGCCAGCAGCGACACAGGGGCCCCACCCCTCCACTTT. Protein sequence: CASSDTGAPPLHF.

The rearrangement uses TRBV2 and TRBJ2-7; no reliable D call. The V end was cut by 2 bases, the J end by 4 bases, with 9 bases between. Germline V lookup: CDR1 SNHLY, CDR2 FYNNEI. This CDR3 has 13 residues. CDR3 loop: CASSESRSYEQYF. Written as DNA, the CDR3 is TGTGCCAGCAGTGAATCGAGGAGTTACGAGCAGTACTTC.

The genes are TRBV27 and TRBJ2-1, with 13 nucleotides matching TRBD2. V dropped 7 bases and J dropped 5; count of bases not matched to a gene: 11. The CDR3 contains 17 residues. The germline V gene encodes CDR1 MNHEY and CDR2 SMNVEV (reference sequence). The CDR3 DNA reads as TGTGCCAGCACCGGACTAGCGGGAGTCATAGAGGACAATGAGCAGTTCTTC. Translating gives CASTGLAGVIEDNEQFF.

This chain links TRBV5-1 with TRBJ1-4, with D perhaps matching TRBD1 (6 bases). Trimming left V 3 bases short and J 14 bases short, with 17 bases between. This CDR3 contains 13 residues. Germline CDR1 and CDR2: SGHRS and YFSETQ. The CDR3 DNA sequence: TGCGCCAGCAGCTCGGACAGTCCCGATGCGCTGTTTTTT. This translates into CASSSDSPDALFF.

The genes are TRBV14 and TRBJ1-1, with D unclear. The germline gives CDR1 SGHDN, CDR2 FVKESK. The CDR3 extends over 17 amino acids. V was clipped by 3 bases and J by 8 bases, with 25 bases between them. The CDR3 sequence is CASSQPFGEDFKMEAFF. DNA of the CDR3: TGTGCCAGCAGCCAGCCCTTCGGAGAGGACTTTAAAATGGAAGCTTTCTTT.

CDR3 DNA: TGTGCCAGCAGTGAACTGAGGACAGGGATAACTAGCAATCAGCCCCAGCATTTT. Residues: CASSELRTGITSNQPQHF. This chain connects TRBV6-1 to TRBJ1-5; 8 bases map to TRBD1. CDR1 MNHNS and CDR2 SASEGT come from the germline V gene. The CDR3 has 18 residues. Losses at the gene ends were 2 bases for V and 0 bases for J; bases not matched to a gene: 9.

This sequence joins TRBV30 and TRBJ2-7; possible D gene TRBD1, 5 bases. The V gene lost 4 bases and the J gene lost 6 bases, with 10 bases spanning the gap. Per the germline V gene, CDR1 is GTSNPN and CDR2 is SVGIG (reference sequence). The CDR3 length is 11 residues. Here the CDR3 reads CAWTREFEQYF. CDR3 DNA sequence: TGTGCCTGGACCAGGGAATTCGAGCAGTACTTC.

This clone occurred a few times. The rearrangement links TRBV7-3 to TRBJ2-4, with 8 bases identical to TRBD2. Germline V lookup: CDR1 SGHTA, CDR2 FQGTGA. This CDR3 is 16 amino acids long. V was clipped by 0 bases and J by 5 bases; unmatched bases: 6. CDR3 residues: CASSLTYGGVQNIQYF. CDR3 in DNA: TGTGCCAGCAGCTTAACCTACGGGGGGGTCCAAAACATTCAGTACTTC.

This chain joins TRBV19 and TRBJ2-5; TRBD2 aligns across 9 bases. The junction had 16 bases not matched to a gene; V was cut back by 5 bases and J by 3 bases. CDR1 is LNHDA and CDR2 is SQIVND in the germline V gene (reference sequence). The CDR3 is 18 amino acids. The DNA of the CDR3 is TGTGCCAGTAGTCGACCCTCCCGCGGGGGGGCCTCGAAAGAGACCCAGTACTTC. Translation: CASSRPSRGGASKETQYF. Drawing the rest from reference TRBV19 and TRBJ2-5, the complete variable domain is DGGITQSPKYLFRKEGQNVTLSCEQNLNHDAMYWYRQDPGQGLRLIYYSQIVNDFQKGDIAEGYSVSREKKESFPLTVTSAQKNPTAFYLCASSRPSRGGASKETQYFGPGTRLLVL.

This chain connects TRBV6-2 or TRBV6-3 to TRBJ1-5, with 9 bases fitting TRBD1. The length of the CDR3 is 14 residues. CDR1 and CDR2 from the germline V gene are MNHEY and SVGEGT. J was trimmed by 9 bases and V by 0 bases; bases with no gene match: 3. CDR3 nucleotides: TGTGCCAGCAGTTACTCCGGGACAGGGCTGCCCCAGCATTTT. It encodes CASSYSGTGLPQHF.

The J gene is TRBJ1-6, the V gene TRBV5-8, with TRBD1 as a possible D gene (5 bases). The V gene's germline CDR1 is SGHTS and CDR2 YDEGEE. The CDR3 length is 14 residues. CDR3 sequence: CAFQGNSYNSPLHF. CDR3 DNA: TGTGCATTCCAGGGCAACTCCTATAATTCACCCCTCCACTTT.

This clone was counted once. This chain links TRBV18 with TRBJ2-7, with 11 bases identical to TRBD1. The CDR3 loop spans 14 amino acids. Germline CDR1 KGHSH, CDR2 LQKENI. The trim removed 3 bases at V and 5 bases at J, leaving 3 bases unmatched. Written as DNA, the CDR3 is TGTGCCAGCTCACCGGGGACAGGGGGGGACGAGCAGTACTTC. It yields the protein CASSPGTGGDEQYF.

In this sample, this clone turned up once. V usage is TRBV7-2 and J usage is TRBJ1-6; weak D call: TRBD1 (5 bases). V gave up 0 bases and J gave up 7 bases, with 22 bases separating them. CDR3 length equals 19 residues. CDR1 and CDR2 (germline): SGHTA, FQGNSA. CDR3 loop: CASSLAIVGGGGRNSPLHF. DNA for the CDR3: TGTGCCAGCAGCTTAGCCATAGTCGGTGGGGGGGGTAGGAATTCACCCCTCCACTTT. Full variable domain (rest looked up from reference TRBV7-2 and TRBJ1-6): GAGVSQSPSNKVTEKGKDVELRCDPISGHTALYWYRQSLGQGLEFLIYFQGNSAPDKSGLPSDRFSAERTGGSVSTLTIQRTQQEDSAVYLCASSLAIVGGGGRNSPLHFGNGTRLTVT.

CDR3 nucleotide sequence: TGTGCCAACACAAGACGGGGGAACACTGAAGCTTTCTTT. Its translation: CANTRRGNTEAFF. V and J are TRBV2 and TRBJ1-1; D call uncertain. The length of the CDR3 is 13 residues. CDR1 and CDR2 from the germline V gene are SNHLY and FYNNEI. Trimming removed 10 bases from V and 1 base from J, with 13 bases in between. Complete variable domain (other parts from reference TRBV2 and TRBJ1-1): EPEVTQTPSHQVTQMGQEVILRCVPISNHLYFYWYRQILGQKVEFLVSFYNNEISEKSEIFDDQFSVERPDGSNFTLKIRSTKLEDSAMYFCANTRRGNTEAFFGQGTRLTVV.

V gene TRBV7-2 combines with J gene TRBJ2-2; TRBD2 agrees at 10 bases. CDR3 length equals 16 residues. The germline gives CDR1 SGHTA, CDR2 FQGNSA. V lost 5 bases and J lost 2; bases outside the gene matches: 5. The DNA for the CDR3 is TGTGCCAGCAGCAGAACTAGCGGGGCTAACACCGGGGAGCTGTTTTTT. This encodes CASSRTSGANTGELFF.

CDR3 sequence: CASSSGGFGGRQPQHF. The CDR3 coding sequence is TGTGCCAGCAGTTCAGGGGGTTTTGGGGGGCGTCAGCCCCAGCATTTT. The rearrangement links TRBV28 to TRBJ1-5; 7 bases line up with TRBD1. This CDR3 is 16 amino acids long. V lost 4 bases to trimming and J lost 6 bases; unmatched junction nucleotides: 12. Germline CDR1 MDHEN, CDR2 SYDVKM.

The chain has TRBV24-1 and TRBJ2-1; D unclear. The CDR3 is 13 residues long. The V and J ends lost 2 bases and 8 bases respectively, with 9 bases between them. Germline CDR1 KGHDR, CDR2 SFDVKD. CDR3 nucleotide sequence: TGTGCCACCAGTGATTATAGTTTGGATGAGCAGTTCTTC. The encoded protein is CATSDYSLDEQFF.

The chain links TRBV5-1 to TRBJ1-4, with D perhaps matching TRBD1 (5 bases). The germline CDR1 and CDR2 sequences are SGHRS and YFSETQ. V dropped 4 bases and J dropped 0 bases, with 10 bases sitting between them. The CDR3 totals 15 residues. CDR3 residues: CASSDRQTTNEKLFF. Here the CDR3 DNA reads TGCGCCAGCAGCGATCGACAGACAACTAATGAAAAACTGTTTTTT.